These T cell receptor beta chains were read from a single sample in a study of blood T cell repertoires in COVID-19. The assay was immunoSEQ multiplex PCR, and TCRdb's table has in-frame clones only and misses some. Of about 200,000 clones listed, approximately 90% are singletons. The sample was peripheral blood. Source of these receptors: a man aged 45-65 years with COVID-19, enrolled during active disease. Both conserved end residues are part of each CDR3. D genes are given only for firm matches. Part of the rows lack a size; the others show once, few, many or a class for expanded clones.

NA	NA	TRBV2	TRBJ2-5	CASSQQGPQETQYF	TGTGCCAGCAGTCAACAGGGTCCCCAAGAGACCCAGTACTTC
NA	NA	TRBV18	TRBJ2-5	CASSLHVERGETQYF	TGTGCCAGCTCACTCCACGTCGAGCGCGGAGAGACCCAGTACTTC
NA	TRBD2	TRBV5-1	TRBJ2-3	CASSSAGTSGSTDTQYF	TGCGCCAGCAGCTCCGCAGGGACTAGCGGGAGCACAGATACGCAGTATTTT
NA	NA	TRBV14	TRBJ2-3	CASSQQGPTGTDTQYF	TGTGCCAGCAGCCAACAGGGCCCCACCGGCACAGATACGCAGTATTTT
NA	TRBD1	TRBV11-1	TRBJ2-5	CASSTNGQGRPGAQYF	TGTGCCAGCAGCACAAACGGACAGGGCCGACCGGGGGCCCAGTACTTC
NA	NA	TRBV7-2	TRBJ2-7	CASSLAGTSYEQYF	TGTGCCAGCAGCTTAGCGGGGACTTCGTACGAGCAGTACTTC
NA	NA	TRBV19	TRBJ2-1	CASKPGAGLNNEQFF	TGTGCCAGTAAGCCGGGAGCGGGCCTCAACAATGAGCAGTTCTTC
NA	NA	TRBV5-8	TRBJ1-2	CASSTHPRFGYTF	TGTGCCAGCAGCACGCACCCACGGTTTGGCTACACCTTC
few	NA	TRBV11-2	TRBJ2-6	CASQDRSGANVLTF	TGTGCCAGCCAAGACAGGTCTGGGGCCAACGTCCTGACTTTC
NA	TRBD1	TRBV28	TRBJ1-1	CAAYRGPGTEAFF	TGTGCCGCCTACAGGGGGCCTGGCACTGAAGCTTTCTTT
NA	NA	TRBV11-3	TRBJ2-1	CASSPNGAGRGNEQFF	TGTGCCAGCAGCCCGAACGGGGCAGGGAGGGGGAATGAGCAGTTCTTC
NA	NA	TRBV11-3	TRBJ2-1	CASSLPGPNNEQFF	TGTGCCAGCAGCTTACCCGGTCCGAACAATGAGCAGTTCTTC
NA	NA	TRBV9	TRBJ2-7	CASSVRPGSSSAEQYF	TGTGCCAGCAGCGTAAGGCCGGGAAGTAGTTCGGCCGAGCAGTACTTC
few	TRBD1	TRBV11-3	TRBJ2-5	CASSSGGWETQYF	TGTGCCAGCAGCTCAGGGGGCTGGGAGACCCAGTACTTC
NA	TRBD1	TRBV6-5	TRBJ1-2	CASSYLDRGGYGYTF	TGTGCCAGCAGTTACCTGGACAGGGGAGGCTATGGCTACACCTTC
NA	NA	TRBV6-5	TRBJ1-2	CASVRGQGYGYTF	TGTGCCAGTGTAAGGGGCCAAGGCTATGGCTACACCTTC
NA	NA	TRBV19	TRBJ2-7	CASKHRDPGYEQYF	TGTGCCAGTAAACACAGGGACCCTGGGTACGAGCAGTACTTC
NA	TRBD1	TRBV4-2	TRBJ2-7	CASSQRTGVENEQYF	TGTGCCAGCAGCCAGAGGACAGGGGTTGAAAACGAGCAGTACTTC
NA	NA	TRBV5-1	TRBJ1-1	CASSLGYLGPSEAFF	TGCGCCAGCAGCTTGGGTTATTTGGGCCCCTCTGAAGCTTTCTTT
NA	TRBD2	TRBV19	TRBJ2-5	CASSIGGTSGREETQYF	TGTGCCAGTAGTATAGGAGGGACTAGCGGGAGGGAGGAGACCCAGTACTTC
NA	NA	TRBV6-5	TRBJ2-2	CASSYGQGSTGELFF	TGTGCCAGCAGTTATGGGCAGGGCTCCACCGGGGAGCTGTTTTTT
NA	NA	TRBV9	TRBJ2-2	CASSAQGLSGELFF	TGTGCCAGCAGCGCTCAGGGGCTGTCCGGGGAGCTGTTTTTT
NA	TRBD1	TRBV7-6	TRBJ2-1	CASSSERQGWRPYNEQFF	TGTGCCAGCAGCTCAGAGAGACAGGGTTGGCGCCCCTACAATGAGCAGTTCTTC
NA	TRBD1	TRBV5-1	TRBJ2-3	CASSLTGVSTDTQYF	TGCGCCAGCAGCTTGACAGGGGTCAGCACAGATACGCAGTATTTT
NA	TRBD2	TRBV7-3	TRBJ2-1	CASSPREGTQFF	TGTGCCAGCAGCCCGAGGGAGGGTACGCAGTTCTTC
NA	NA	TRBV3-1/TRBV3-2	TRBJ1-5	CASSRHPIGEHRNQPQHF	TGTGCCAGCAGCCGACATCCCATAGGGGAACATCGCAATCAGCCCCAGCATTTT
once	NA	TRBV6-6	TRBJ2-2	CASSTPRGRDTGELFF	TGTGCCAGCAGTACCCCTCGGGGGAGAGACACCGGGGAGCTGTTTTTT
NA	NA	TRBV11-2	TRBJ1-5	CASSLGTLYSNQPQHF	TGTGCCAGCAGCCTTGGGACACTTTATAGCAATCAGCCCCAGCATTTT
NA	NA	TRBV9	TRBJ2-3	CASSVSSTDTQYF	TGTGCCAGCAGCGTCTCTAGCACAGATACGCAGTATTTT
NA	TRBD1	TRBV3-1/TRBV3-2	TRBJ2-5	CASSPRGQPTLETQYF	TGTGCCAGCAGCCCAAGGGGACAGCCCACACTAGAGACCCAGTACTTC
NA	NA	TRBV5-1	TRBJ2-1	CASTRDTTYNEQFF	TGCGCCAGTACCCGGGACACAACCTACAATGAGCAGTTCTTC
NA	TRBD2	TRBV5-1	TRBJ2-1	CASSFSGGGNEQFF	TGCGCCAGCAGCTTTAGCGGGGGAGGGAATGAGCAGTTCTTC
NA	NA	TRBV2	TRBJ1-3	CASSYQGSGNTIYF	TGTGCCAGCAGTTACCAGGGGTCGGGAAACACCATATATTTT
NA	TRBD2	TRBV15	TRBJ2-1	CATSRVGGGALNEQFF	TGTGCCACCAGCAGAGTGGGCGGGGGGGCCTTAAATGAGCAGTTCTTC
NA	NA	TRBV7-2	TRBJ2-3	CASSLWGGASDTQYF	TGTGCCAGCAGCTTATGGGGGGGGGCGTCAGATACGCAGTATTTT
once	NA	TRBV5-4	TRBJ2-3	CASSLMVADTDTQYF	TGTGCCAGCAGCTTGATGGTGGCAGACACAGATACGCAGTATTTT
NA	TRBD1	TRBV27	TRBJ2-7	CASSLWGQNYEQYF	TGTGCCAGCAGTTTATGGGGACAGAACTACGAGCAGTACTTC
few	TRBD2	TRBV19	TRBJ2-2	CASSMRLAGEGTGELFF	TGTGCCAGTAGTATGCGGTTAGCGGGAGAGGGCACCGGGGAGCTGTTTTTT
NA	TRBD1	TRBV18	TRBJ1-2	CASSPLPSQGSYGYTF	TGTGCCAGCTCACCCCTACCGTCACAGGGGAGCTATGGCTACACCTTC
NA	TRBD1	TRBV19	TRBJ1-3	CASSIASLGTAFGNTIYF	TGTGCCAGTAGTATAGCCTCTCTCGGGACAGCATTTGGAAACACCATATATTTT
NA	TRBD2	TRBV3-1/TRBV3-2	TRBJ2-1	CASSHLGWASGLRNEQFF	TGTGCCAGCAGCCATCTTGGCTGGGCTAGCGGCCTTCGAAATGAGCAGTTCTTC
NA	NA	TRBV5-8	TRBJ1-6	CASSTGGSSYNSPLHF	TGTGCCAGCAGCACAGGAGGGAGCTCCTATAATTCACCCCTCCACTTT
NA	TRBD1	TRBV19	TRBJ1-4	CASRDNRGGEKLFF	TGTGCCAGTAGGGATAACAGGGGCGGTGAAAAACTGTTTTTT
NA	TRBD2	TRBV9	TRBJ2-2	CASSEGATSGGPTGELFF	TGTGCCAGCAGCGAGGGGGCCACTAGCGGGGGGCCCACCGGGGAGCTGTTTTTT